This T cell receptor (beta chain) derives from a study of shared clonotypes between healthy human individuals. In the authors' workflow: ImmunoSEQ gave junction-only sequences without quality scores, so filtering differed. Profiled with immunoSEQ multiplex PCR; TCRdb holds only in-frame clones, not every one. V and J calls plus clone size are reproduced from that table; the DNA served to infer D and trimming. The sample lists approximately 2.3 million clones; over 90% were seen once. A single count supports this clone. V lost 6 bases, J lost 8 bases, and 20 bases lay in between. The length of the CDR3 is 15 residues. Looked up from germline, CDR1 is MNHEY and CDR2 is SVGAGI.

J is TRBJ1-5 and V is TRBV6-5, with D possibly being TRBD1 (6 bases). Sequencing input: naive CD4+ T cells from PBMCs. This sample's subset: CD45RA+ positively selected. The sequence came from a man between 18 and 29 years old in good health. Some clones in this sample may be carry-over from other donors' samples. CDR3 sequence (DNA): TGTGCCAGCAGGAAAGGACAGACCCCGGATGAGCCCCAGCATTTT. Protein product: CASRKGQTPDEPQHF.